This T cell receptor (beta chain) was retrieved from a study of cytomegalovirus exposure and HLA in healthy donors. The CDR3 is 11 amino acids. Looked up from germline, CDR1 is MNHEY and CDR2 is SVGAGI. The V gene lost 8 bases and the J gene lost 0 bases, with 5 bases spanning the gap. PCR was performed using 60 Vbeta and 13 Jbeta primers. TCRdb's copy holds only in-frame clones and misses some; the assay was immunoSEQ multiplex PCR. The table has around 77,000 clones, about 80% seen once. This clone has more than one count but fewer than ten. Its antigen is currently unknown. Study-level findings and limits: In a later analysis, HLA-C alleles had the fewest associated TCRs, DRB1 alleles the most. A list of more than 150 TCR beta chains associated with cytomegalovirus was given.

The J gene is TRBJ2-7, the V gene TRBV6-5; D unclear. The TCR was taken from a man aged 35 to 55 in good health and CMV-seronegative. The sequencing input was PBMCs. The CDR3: CASFSSYEQYF. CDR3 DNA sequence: TGTGCCAGCTTTAGCTCCTACGAGCAGTACTTC.